The subject of this entry is one T cell receptor (beta chain). The data are from a study of T cells after somatic rescue of genetic block. Produced via immunoSEQ multiplex PCR; TCRdb's table is partial and in-frame only. The top ten hold more than 0.075% of the sample, which has 50,000 to 60,000 clones, approximately 96% seen once. The V and J ends lost 1 base and 3 bases respectively, with 6 bases between them. The CDR3 totals 13 residues. The germline V gene has CDR1 SGHTA and CDR2 FQGNSA. The rearrangement links TRBV7-2 to TRBJ1-2; TRBD1 is a possible D gene (5 bases). The sample was peripheral blood mononuclear cells (PBMCs). This receptor was obtained from a child under two years old. The CDR3 sequence: CASSLGGDYGYTF. Here the CDR3 DNA reads TGTGCCAGCAGCTTAGGGGGCGACTATGGCTACACCTTC.